This TCR beta chain came from a study of T cell changes during pregnancy in multiple sclerosis. Sequencing was performed with immunoSEQ multiplex PCR; in TCRdb, only in-frame clones are kept and a portion is missing. The sample has around 36,000 clones, roughly 92% seen once. CDR1 and CDR2 from the germline V gene are MDHEN and SYDVKM. This CDR3 has 12 residues. The V end was cut by 6 bases, the J end by 7 bases, with 12 bases between. The chain has TRBV28 and TRBJ1-1; D remains ambiguous. The sequence came from a female donor with multiple sclerosis, enrolled in a pregnancy study. The sequencing here drew on peripheral blood, taken before pregnancy. The CDR3 here is CASRRPQGEAFF. CDR3 nucleotides: TGTGCCAGCAGGAGGCCCCAAGGTGAAGCTTTCTTT.